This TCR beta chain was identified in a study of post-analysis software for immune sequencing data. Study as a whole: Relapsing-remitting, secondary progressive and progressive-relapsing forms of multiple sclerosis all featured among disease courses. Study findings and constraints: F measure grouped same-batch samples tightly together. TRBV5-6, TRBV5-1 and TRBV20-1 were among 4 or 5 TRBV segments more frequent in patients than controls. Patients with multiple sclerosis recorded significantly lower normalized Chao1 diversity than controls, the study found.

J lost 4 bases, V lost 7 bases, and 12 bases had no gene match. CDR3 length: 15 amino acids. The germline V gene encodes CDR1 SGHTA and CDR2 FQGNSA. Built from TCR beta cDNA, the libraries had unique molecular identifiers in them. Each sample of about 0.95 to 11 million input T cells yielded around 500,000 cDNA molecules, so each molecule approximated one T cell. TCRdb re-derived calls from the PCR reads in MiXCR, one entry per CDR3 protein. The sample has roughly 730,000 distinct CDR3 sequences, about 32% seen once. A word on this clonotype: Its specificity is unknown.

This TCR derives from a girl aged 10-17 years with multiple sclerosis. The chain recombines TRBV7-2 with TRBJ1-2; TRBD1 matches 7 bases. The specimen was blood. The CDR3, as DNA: TGTGCCAGCAACATGGGGGGCAGGGGGACCTATGGCTACACCTTC. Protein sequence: CASNMGGRGTYGYTF.